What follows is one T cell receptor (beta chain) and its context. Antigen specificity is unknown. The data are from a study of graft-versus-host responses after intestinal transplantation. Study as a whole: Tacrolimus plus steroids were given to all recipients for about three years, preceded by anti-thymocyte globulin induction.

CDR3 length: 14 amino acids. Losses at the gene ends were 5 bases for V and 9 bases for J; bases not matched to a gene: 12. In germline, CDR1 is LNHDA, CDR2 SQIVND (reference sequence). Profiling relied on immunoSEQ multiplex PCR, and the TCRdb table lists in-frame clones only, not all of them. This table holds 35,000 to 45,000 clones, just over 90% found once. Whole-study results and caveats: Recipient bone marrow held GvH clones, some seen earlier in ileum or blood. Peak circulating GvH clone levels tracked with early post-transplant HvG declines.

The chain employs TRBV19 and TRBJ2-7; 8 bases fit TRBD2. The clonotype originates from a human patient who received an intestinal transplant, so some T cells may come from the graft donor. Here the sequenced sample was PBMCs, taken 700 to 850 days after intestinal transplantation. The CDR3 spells CASSSGTRLTSQYF. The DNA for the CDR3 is TGTGCCAGTAGTTCCGGGACTAGACTTACGTCGCAGTACTTC. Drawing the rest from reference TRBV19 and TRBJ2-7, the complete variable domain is DGGITQSPKYLFRKEGQNVTLSCEQNLNHDAMYWYRQDPGQGLRLIYYSQIVNDFQKGDIAEGYSVSREKKESFPLTVTSAQKNPTAFYLCASSSGTRLTSQYFGPGTRLTVT.